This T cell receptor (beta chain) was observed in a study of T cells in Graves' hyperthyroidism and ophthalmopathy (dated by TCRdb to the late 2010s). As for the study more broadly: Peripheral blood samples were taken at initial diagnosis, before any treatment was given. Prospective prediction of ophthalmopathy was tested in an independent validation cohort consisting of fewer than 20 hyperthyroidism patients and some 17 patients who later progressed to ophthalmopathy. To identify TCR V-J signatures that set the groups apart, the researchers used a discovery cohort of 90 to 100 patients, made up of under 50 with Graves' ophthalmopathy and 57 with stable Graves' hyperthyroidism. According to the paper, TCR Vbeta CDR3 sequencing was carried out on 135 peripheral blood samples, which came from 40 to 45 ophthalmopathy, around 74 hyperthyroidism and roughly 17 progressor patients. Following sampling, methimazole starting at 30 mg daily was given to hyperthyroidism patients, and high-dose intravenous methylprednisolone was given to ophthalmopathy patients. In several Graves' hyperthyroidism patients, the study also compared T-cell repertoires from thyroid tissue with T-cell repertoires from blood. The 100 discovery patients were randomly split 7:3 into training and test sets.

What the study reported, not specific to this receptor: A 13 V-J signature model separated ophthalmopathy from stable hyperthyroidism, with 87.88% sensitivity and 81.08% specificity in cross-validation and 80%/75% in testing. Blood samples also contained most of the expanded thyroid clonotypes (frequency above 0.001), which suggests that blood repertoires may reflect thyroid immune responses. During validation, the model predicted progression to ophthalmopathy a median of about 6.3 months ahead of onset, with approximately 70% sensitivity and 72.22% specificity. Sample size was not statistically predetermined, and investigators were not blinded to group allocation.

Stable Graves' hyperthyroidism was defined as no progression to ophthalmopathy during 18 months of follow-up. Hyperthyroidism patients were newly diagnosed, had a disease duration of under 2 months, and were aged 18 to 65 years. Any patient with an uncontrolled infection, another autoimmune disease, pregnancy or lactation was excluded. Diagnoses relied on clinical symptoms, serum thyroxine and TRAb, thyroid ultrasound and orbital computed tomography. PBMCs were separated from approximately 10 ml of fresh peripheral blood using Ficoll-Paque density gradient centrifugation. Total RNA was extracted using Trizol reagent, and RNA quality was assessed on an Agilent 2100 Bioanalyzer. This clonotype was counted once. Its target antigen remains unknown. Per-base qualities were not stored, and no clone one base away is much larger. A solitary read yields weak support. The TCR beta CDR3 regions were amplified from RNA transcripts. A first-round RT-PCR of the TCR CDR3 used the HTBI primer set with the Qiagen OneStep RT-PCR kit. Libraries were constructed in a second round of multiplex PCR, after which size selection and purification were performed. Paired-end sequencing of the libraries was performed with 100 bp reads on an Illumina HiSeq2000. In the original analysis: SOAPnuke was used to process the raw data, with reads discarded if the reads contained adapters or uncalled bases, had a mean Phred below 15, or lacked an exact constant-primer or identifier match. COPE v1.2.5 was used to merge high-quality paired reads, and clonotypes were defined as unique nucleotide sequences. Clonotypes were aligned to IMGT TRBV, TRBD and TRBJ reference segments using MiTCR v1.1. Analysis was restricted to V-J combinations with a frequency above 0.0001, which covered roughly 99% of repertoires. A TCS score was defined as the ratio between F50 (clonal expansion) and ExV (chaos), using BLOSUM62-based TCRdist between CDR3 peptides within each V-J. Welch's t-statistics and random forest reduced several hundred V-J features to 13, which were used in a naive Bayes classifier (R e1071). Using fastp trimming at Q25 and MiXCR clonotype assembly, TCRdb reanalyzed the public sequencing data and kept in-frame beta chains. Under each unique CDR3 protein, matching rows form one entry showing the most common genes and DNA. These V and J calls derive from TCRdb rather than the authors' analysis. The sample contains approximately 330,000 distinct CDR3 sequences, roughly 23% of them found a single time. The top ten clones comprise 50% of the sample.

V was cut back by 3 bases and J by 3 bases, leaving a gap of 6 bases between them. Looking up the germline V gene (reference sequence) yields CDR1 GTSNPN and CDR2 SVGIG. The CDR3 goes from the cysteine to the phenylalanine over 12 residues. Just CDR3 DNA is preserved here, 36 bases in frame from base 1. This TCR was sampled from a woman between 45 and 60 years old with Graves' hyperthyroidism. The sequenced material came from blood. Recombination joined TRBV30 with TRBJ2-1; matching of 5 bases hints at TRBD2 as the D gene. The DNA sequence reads TGTGCCTGGAGAGCGGACTACAATGAGCAGTTCTTC. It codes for CAWRADYNEQFF.